What follows describes a single T cell receptor beta chain. This record comes from a study of T cells in Graves' hyperthyroidism and ophthalmopathy. Under 3 months was the duration of disease in ophthalmopathy patients, who also had a Clinical Activity Score of at least 3 and a NOSPECS grade of at least 4. RNA transcripts gave rise to amplified TCR beta CDR3 regions. The HTBI primer set drove a first-round RT-PCR of the TCR CDR3. MiXCR, applied by TCRdb to the multiplex PCR reads, yields one record per CDR3 protein. This sample has fewer than 750,000 distinct CDR3 sequences, with around 13% found just once. This CDR3 is 14 amino acids long. Germline CDR1 is GTSNPN and CDR2 is SVGIG (reference sequence). Losses at the gene ends were 8 bases for V and 6 bases for J; bases not matched to a gene: 11.

The sequencing sample was made of blood. This sequence joins TRBV30 and TRBJ2-7; 12 bases map to TRBD2. The receptor was isolated from a woman in her 50s with Graves' ophthalmopathy. In DNA, the CDR3 is TGTGCCGGGGCTTCTAGCGGGAGGGCCTCCGAGCAGTACTTC. Amino acids: CAGASSGRASEQYF.